Below, 26 T cell receptor beta chains from the same sample are listed, as sequenced in a study of glioma-infiltrating T cells. Using RNA template, CDR3s of TCR alpha and beta were amplified with iRepertoire arm-PCR. TCRdb re-called the multiplex PCR reads with MiXCR, one entry per CDR3 protein. The profile shows a few hundred thousand distinct CDR3 sequences, roughly two fifths of them singletons. The sample taken for sequencing was glioma tissue, nonneoplastic brain tissue, or PBMCs (not recorded which). The receptors here all came from a human donor with low-grade glioma or glioblastoma, undergoing nonglioma brain surgery, or in good health (not recorded which).

The rearrangement links TRBV14 to TRBJ1-2; D not certain. V was trimmed by 4 bases and J by 0 bases, leaving 12 bases between them. Germline loops: CDR1 SGHDN, CDR2 FVKESK. This CDR3 spans 15 amino acids. The chain's CDR3 is CASSLVSGTNYGYTF. The DNA of the CDR3 is TGTGCCAGCAGCCTCGTTTCCGGGACTAACTATGGCTACACCTTC.

This clonotype was recorded once. V usage is TRBV24-1 and J usage is TRBJ2-1; 7 positions agree with TRBD2. This CDR3 is built from 14 residues. Germline V CDR1 and CDR2: KGHDR, SFDVKD. The V and J ends lost 5 bases and 3 bases, in that order; junction bases with no gene match: 3. The chain's CDR3 is CATSASGYYNEQFF. The CDR3 region has the DNA TGTGCCACCAGTGCTAGCGGTTACTACAATGAGCAGTTCTTC.

In regard to this clonotype: This sequence may be a read error, since a much larger clone differs from it by one base. The chain recombines TRBV28 with TRBJ1-1; no firm D call. This CDR3 has 14 amino acids. Per the germline V gene, CDR1 is MDHEN and CDR2 is SYDVKM. The V end was cut by 9 bases, the J end by 6 bases, with 20 bases between. CDR3 DNA: TGTGCCAGTACGGCAGGTTCCGACTGGGCTGAAGCTTTCTTT. Residues: CASTAGSDWAEAFF. The full variable domain, rest sourced from reference TRBV28 and TRBJ1-1, is DVKVTQSSRYLVKRTGEKVFLECVQDMDHENMFWYRQDPGLGLRLIYFSYDVKMKEKGDIPEGYSVSREKKERFSLILESASTNQTSMYLCASTAGSDWAEAFFGQGTRLTVV.

Details on this clonotype: This may arise from a read error, as a much more abundant clone is one base away. The rearrangement links TRBV28 to TRBJ1-1; TRBD1 matches at 12 bases. With V trimmed by 7 bases and J by 4 bases, 4 bases remained unmatched. This CDR3 region has 14 residues. Germline-derived CDR1 and CDR2 are MDHEN and SYDVKM. Here the CDR3 DNA reads TGTGCCAGCACGGGACAGGGGGCGACCACTGAAGCTTTCTTT. Protein sequence: CASTGQGATTEAFF. Combining the CDR3 with reference TRBV28 and TRBJ1-1 gives the whole variable domain DVKVTQSSRYLVKRTGEKVFLECVQDMDHENMFWYRQDPGLGLRLIYFSYDVKMKEKGDIPEGYSVSREKKERFSLILESASTNQTSMYLCASTGQGATTEAFFGQGTRLTVV.

A few counts support this clonotype. V gene TRBV10-3 combines with J gene TRBJ2-5; D call uncertain. This CDR3 has 13 amino acids. Germline CDR1 and CDR2: ENHRY and SYGVKD. The V end was cut by 4 bases, the J end by 3 bases, with 9 bases between. The CDR3: CAISARIEETQYF. DNA of the CDR3: TGTGCCATCAGTGCGCGGATCGAAGAGACCCAGTACTTC.

This chain links TRBV12-3 or TRBV12-4 with TRBJ1-5; unclear D gene. V dropped 6 bases and J dropped 3 bases, with 12 bases sitting between them. This CDR3 contains 14 residues. The CDR3 nucleotides are TGTGCCAGCAGACAGAAAGGGTCCAATCAGCCCCAGCATTTT. It is translated as CASRQKGSNQPQHF.

This clonotype is a singleton in its sample. A much larger clonotype is one base distant, so this may be a read error. The chain recombines TRBV7-2 with TRBJ2-7, with 11 bases fitting TRBD2. The V gene's germline CDR1 is SGHTA and CDR2 FQGNSA. The CDR3 sequence is 17 residues long. CDR3 amino acids: CARSFVAGGPLGYEQYF. The DNA for the CDR3 is TGTGCCAGGAGCTTTGTAGCGGGAGGGCCTCTTGGTTACGAGCAGTACTTC.

This clonotype appeared a single time. The junction and the germline gene differ at one end; a read error may be behind it. CDR3 sequence reads: CSAWTLSGNQHQHF. The CDR3 coding sequence is TGCAGTGCCTGGACTTTGTCGGGGAATCAGCACCAGCATTTT. The chain couples TRBV20-1 to TRBJ1-5, with no clear D. This CDR3 comprises 14 residues. CDR1 and CDR2 (germline): DFQATT, SNEGSKA (reference sequence).

This clonotype was counted only a few times. This chain connects TRBV5-6 to TRBJ2-1; 8 bases match TRBD2. From germline, CDR1 is SGHDT and CDR2 YYEEEE. The CDR3 has 15 residues. V lost 4 bases and J lost 4; bases outside the gene matches: 7. The CDR3 spells CASSPTAGGYNEQFF. The CDR3 bases are TGTGCCAGCAGCCCCACTGCGGGGGGATACAATGAGCAGTTCTTC.

This sequence joins TRBV7-2 and TRBJ2-3; 8 bases agree with TRBD2. The germline gives CDR1 SGHTA, CDR2 FQGNSA. The CDR3 has 16 amino acids. V gave up 1 base and J gave up 3 bases; unmatched junction bases: 6. DNA of the CDR3: TGTGCCAGCAGCTTAGAGCTGGCGGGAGGAACAGATACGCAGTATTTT. This encodes CASSLELAGGTDTQYF.

This clonotype came up a few times. The chain employs TRBV14 and TRBJ2-1, with TRBD2 matching 8 bases. This CDR3 spans 13 amino acids. V gave up 4 bases and J gave up 10 bases; unmatched junction bases: 6. Germline V gene lookup returns CDR1 SGHDN and CDR2 FVKESK. The CDR3 sequence is CASSRGSGGEQFF. The CDR3 coding sequence is TGTGCCAGCAGCCGCGGTTCGGGGGGGGAGCAGTTCTTC.

The chain uses TRBV2 and TRBJ1-2, with D hard to call. The germline gives CDR1 SNHLY, CDR2 FYNNEI. Trimming pared 3 bases from V and 4 bases from J, leaving 12 bases between. The CDR3 sequence is 14 residues long. CDR3 nucleotide sequence: TGTGCCAGCAGTGATCTTAGGTCGGTCTATGGCTACACCTTC. Translated: CASSDLRSVYGYTF.

This clonotype was counted a few times. J is TRBJ2-3 and V is TRBV24-1; no firm D call. Trimming pared 3 bases from V and 2 bases from J, leaving 20 bases between. This CDR3 has 18 residues. Germline V lookup: CDR1 KGHDR, CDR2 SFDVKD. This CDR3 is CATSDPYDEGRSTDTQYF. The CDR3, as DNA: TGTGCCACCAGTGATCCCTATGATGAAGGAAGGTCCACAGATACGCAGTATTTT.

Ten or more counts support this clonotype. The genes are TRBV27 and TRBJ2-3; D ambiguous. This CDR3 has 15 amino acids. The V and J ends lost 2 bases and 1 base respectively, with 10 bases between them. Looked up from germline, CDR1 is MNHEY and CDR2 is SMNVEV (reference sequence). The CDR3 coding sequence is TGTGCCAGCAGTTTACGACTGGTGGGCACAGATACGCAGTATTTT. It encodes CASSLRLVGTDTQYF.

The J gene is TRBJ2-7, the V gene TRBV4-3; a possible D gene is TRBD1 (5 bases). V was clipped by 2 bases and J by 6 bases, with 11 bases between them. CDR1 and CDR2 from the germline V gene are LGHNA and YSLEER. The CDR3 is 13 residues long. The CDR3 bases are TGCGCCAGCAGCCAACAACAGGCCTCCGAGCAGTACTTC. It codes for CASSQQQASEQYF.

This sequence joins TRBV6-2 or TRBV6-3 and TRBJ2-5, with 12 bases aligning to TRBD2. The CDR3 consists of 18 residues. Germline V lookup: CDR1 MNHEY, CDR2 SVGEGT. V lost 7 bases, J lost 5 bases, and 17 bases stayed unmatched. The CDR3 DNA reads TGTGCCAGCATTCGACGGAGGCTAGCGGGAGGGCCGGGGGAGACCCAGTACTTC. It codes for CASIRRRLAGGPGETQYF.

This clonotype was seen a handful of times. The chain employs TRBV2 and TRBJ2-3; 13 nucleotides agree with TRBD2. This CDR3 comprises 15 residues. V lost 6 bases and J lost 3; bases outside the gene matches: 3. Germline V CDR1 and CDR2: SNHLY, FYNNEI. DNA for the CDR3: TGTGCCAGCAGGGCGACTAGCGGGGGGACAGATACGCAGTATTTT. Its translation is CASRATSGGTDTQYF. Looking up the rest from reference TRBV2 and TRBJ2-3 gives the full variable domain: EPEVTQTPSHQVTQMGQEVILRCVPISNHLYFYWYRQILGQKVEFLVSFYNNEISEKSEIFDDQFSVERPDGSNFTLKIRSTKLEDSAMYFCASRATSGGTDTQYFGPGTRLTVL.

The chain carries TRBV7-9 and TRBJ2-3; the D gene is possibly TRBD2 (5 bases). CDR3 length equals 15 residues. Trimming removed 1 base at V and 2 bases at J, with 10 bases between. From germline, CDR1 is SEHNR and CDR2 FQNEAQ (reference sequence). The CDR3 loop reads CASSLDPGYTDTQYF. As DNA, the CDR3 is TGTGCCAGCAGCTTAGACCCGGGGTACACAGATACGCAGTATTTT.

This CDR3 reads CASSQEENTEAFF. DNA for the CDR3: TGTGCCAGCAGCCAAGAAGAGAACACTGAAGCTTTCTTT. The chain links TRBV14 to TRBJ1-1; unclear D gene. The CDR3 spans 13 residues. CDR1 and CDR2 (germline): SGHDN, FVKESK. Trimming cost V 0 bases and J 1 base, with 3 bases left between them.

The chain employs TRBV20-1 and TRBJ2-5; tentatively, D is TRBD1 or TRBD2 (5 bases each). CDR1 is DFQATT, CDR2 SNEGSKA, per germline (reference sequence). V was clipped by 6 bases and J by 1 base, with 9 bases between them. The CDR3 spans 12 residues. CDR3 amino acids: CSAPGRQETQYF. The CDR3 coding sequence is TGCAGTGCCCCGGGACGCCAAGAGACCCAGTACTTC.

This clonotype was recorded many times. The chain uses TRBV20-1 and TRBJ2-3, with unresolved D. This CDR3 has 16 residues. CDR1 DFQATT and CDR2 SNEGSKA come from the germline V gene (reference sequence). V dropped 4 bases and J dropped 0 bases, with 17 bases sitting between them. The CDR3 is CSATPLQRQSTDTQYF. CDR3 bases: TGCAGTGCTACACCTCTACAGCGCCAAAGCACAGATACGCAGTATTTT.

The genes are TRBV29-1 and TRBJ1-2; TRBD1 matches at 10 bases. The germline V gene has CDR1 SQVTM and CDR2 ANQGSEA. This CDR3 comprises 13 residues. The CDR3: CNAETGGYYGYTF. The DNA for the CDR3 is TGCAACGCCGAGACAGGGGGCTACTATGGCTACACCTTC. The full variable domain, rest sourced from reference TRBV29-1 and TRBJ1-2, is SAVISQKPSRDICQRGTSLTIQCQVDSQVTMMFWYRQQPGQSLTLIATANQGSEATYESGFVIDKFPISRPNLTFSTLTVSNMSPEDSSIYLCNAETGGYYGYTFGSGTRLTVV.

The chain joins TRBV10-3 to TRBJ1-2; possibly TRBD1 for D (5 bases). CDR3 length equals 13 residues. The V end lost 7 bases, the J end lost 4 bases, and 13 bases lay between the germline ends. CDR1 and CDR2 (germline): ENHRY, SYGVKD. The CDR3 spells CAINGRVGYGYTF. CDR3 nucleotide sequence: TGTGCCATCAATGGCAGGGTGGGCTATGGCTACACCTTC.

The rearrangement links TRBV10-3 to TRBJ1-2; perhaps TRBD1 as D (5 bases). The germline V and J ends were trimmed by 3 bases and 4 bases, with 12 bases remaining between them. The CDR3 loop spans 14 amino acids. Germline CDR1 is ENHRY and CDR2 is SYGVKD. The chain's CDR3 is CAISDHRSSYGYTF. The CDR3 bases are TGTGCCATCAGTGATCACAGGTCTAGCTATGGCTACACCTTC.

On this clonotype: Possible read error: a much larger clone is one base away. The V gene is TRBV27, the J gene TRBJ2-7, with TRBD2 matching 9 bases. The CDR3 is 16 amino acids. Germline CDR1 is MNHEY and CDR2 is SMNVEV (reference sequence). The CDR3 sequence is CASSLSGGRAYNEQIF. In DNA form, the CDR3 reads TGTGCCAGCAGTTTATCGGGCGGGAGGGCCTACAATGAGCAGATCTTC.

This clonotype appeared a single time. V gene TRBV5-1 combines with J gene TRBJ2-5; D remains unclear. The germline gives CDR1 SGHRS, CDR2 YFSETQ. The germline V and J ends were trimmed by 2 bases and 3 bases, with 8 bases remaining between them. The CDR3 contains 13 residues. The CDR3 DNA is TGCGCCAGCAGCTTCTTGGCAGAAGAGACCCAGTACTTC. It translates to CASSFLAEETQYF.